This TCR beta chain emerged from a study of blood T cells in healthy people across ages. Broader study findings: The study found more naive CD4+ cells and higher diversity in long-lived than aged donors.

Alongside a J-beta primer mix, a sample-barcoded 5' primer served in a second PCR lasting about 6 to 12 cycles. TCRdb itself ran the 5' RACE reads through MiXCR, one entry per CDR3 protein. The repertoire has approximately 1,700,000 distinct CDR3 sequences, about two fifths of them found once; the top ten carry about 23%. Details on this clonotype: Antigen unknown.

The CDR3 runs to 16 residues. V shed 4 bases, J shed 5 bases, and the junction held 13 bases outside the gene matches. Germline V gene data show CDR1 as DFQATT and CDR2 as SNEGSKA (reference sequence). The sequenced sample consisted of blood. V gene TRBV20-1 combines with J gene TRBJ1-4; 7 positions agree with TRBD1. The TCR was taken from a human donor in good health. The CDR3 spells CSANDGQAPENEKLFF. CDR3 DNA: TGCAGTGCTAACGATGGACAGGCACCAGAGAATGAAAAACTGTTTTTT.